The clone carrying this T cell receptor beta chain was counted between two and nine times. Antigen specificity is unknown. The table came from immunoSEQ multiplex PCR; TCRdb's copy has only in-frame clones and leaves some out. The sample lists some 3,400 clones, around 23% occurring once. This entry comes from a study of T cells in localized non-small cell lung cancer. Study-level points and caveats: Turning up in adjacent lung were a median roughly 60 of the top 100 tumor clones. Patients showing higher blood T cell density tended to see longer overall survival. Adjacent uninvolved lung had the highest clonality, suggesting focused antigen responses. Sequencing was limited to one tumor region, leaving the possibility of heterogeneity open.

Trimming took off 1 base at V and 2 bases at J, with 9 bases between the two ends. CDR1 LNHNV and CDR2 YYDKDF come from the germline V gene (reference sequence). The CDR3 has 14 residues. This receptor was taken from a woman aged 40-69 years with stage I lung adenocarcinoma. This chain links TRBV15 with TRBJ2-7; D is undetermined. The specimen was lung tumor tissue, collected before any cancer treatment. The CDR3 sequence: CATSRGSRTYEQYF. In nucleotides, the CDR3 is TGTGCCACCAGCAGAGGAAGCAGGACCTACGAGCAGTACTTC.